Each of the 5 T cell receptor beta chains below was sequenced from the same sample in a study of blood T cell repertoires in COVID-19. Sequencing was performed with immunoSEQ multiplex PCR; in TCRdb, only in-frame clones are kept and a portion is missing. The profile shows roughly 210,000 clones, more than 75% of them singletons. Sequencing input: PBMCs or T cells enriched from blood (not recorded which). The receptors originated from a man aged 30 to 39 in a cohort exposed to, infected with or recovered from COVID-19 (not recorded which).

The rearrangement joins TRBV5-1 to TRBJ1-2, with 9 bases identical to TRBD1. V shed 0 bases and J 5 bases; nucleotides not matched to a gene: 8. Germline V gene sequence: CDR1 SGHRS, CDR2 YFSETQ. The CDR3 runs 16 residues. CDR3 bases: TGCGCCAGCAGCTTGGGGGGACAGGGATTTCAATATGGCTACACCTTC. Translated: CASSLGGQGFQYGYTF.

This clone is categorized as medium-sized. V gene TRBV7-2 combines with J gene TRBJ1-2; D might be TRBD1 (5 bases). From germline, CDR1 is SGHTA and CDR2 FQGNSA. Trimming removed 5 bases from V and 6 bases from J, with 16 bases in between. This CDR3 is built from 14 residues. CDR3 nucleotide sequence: TGTGCCAGCAGCGTCAGACTAGGGGAGAATGGCTACACCTTC. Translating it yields CASSVRLGENGYTF.

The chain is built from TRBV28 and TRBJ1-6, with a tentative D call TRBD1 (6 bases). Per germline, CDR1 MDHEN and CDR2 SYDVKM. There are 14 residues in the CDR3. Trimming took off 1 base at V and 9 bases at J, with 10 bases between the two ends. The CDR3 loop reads CASSLLGGASPLHF. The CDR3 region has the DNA TGTGCCAGCAGTTTATTAGGGGGGGCTTCACCCCTCCACTTT.

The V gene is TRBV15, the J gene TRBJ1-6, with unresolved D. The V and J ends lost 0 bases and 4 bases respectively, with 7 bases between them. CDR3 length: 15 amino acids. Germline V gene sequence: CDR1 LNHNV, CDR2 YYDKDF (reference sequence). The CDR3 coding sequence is TGTGCCACCAGCAGAGATTACAAGTATAATTCACCCCTCCACTTT. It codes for CATSRDYKYNSPLHF.

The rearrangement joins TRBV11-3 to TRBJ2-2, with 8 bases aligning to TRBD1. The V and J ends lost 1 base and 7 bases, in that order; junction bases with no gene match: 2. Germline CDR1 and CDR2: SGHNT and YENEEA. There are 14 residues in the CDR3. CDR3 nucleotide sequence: TGTGCCAGCAGCTTAGTCAGGGGGCACGGGGAGCTGTTTTTT. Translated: CASSLVRGHGELFF.